This TCR beta chain appears in the sequencing data of a study of molecular identifiers for immune sequencing clone quantification. Using its own MiXCR run on the PCR reads, TCRdb lists one record per CDR3 protein. The sample lists hundreds of thousands of distinct CDR3 sequences; 25% were seen once. Turning to this clonotype: This may be a read error: a much more frequent sequence differs by one nucleotide.

The CDR3 runs 16 residues. Material: naive CD8+ T cells from blood, with Jurkat cell RNA spiked in. Subset of the sample: FACS-sorted CD8+CD4-CCR7+CD45RA+ naive T cells. The sequence was collected from a human donor in good health. Some libraries in this study had Jurkat cell RNA spiked in. The V and J genes are TRBV5-3 and TRBJ1-1, with 7 bases aligning to TRBD1. TRBV5-3 is annotated as an ORF whose role is uncertain. As DNA, the CDR3 is TGTGCCAGCAGCTTGCACGTGGGAGGGACAGCCACTGAAGCTTTCTTT. Its protein product is CASSLHVGGTATEAFF.